Below, one T cell receptor beta chain is given with its context. CDR3 length: 15 residues. Unmatched junction bases numbered 7, after V lost 2 bases and J lost 3 bases. Germline assignment: CDR1 SGHNT and CDR2 YYREEE (reference sequence). This record comes from a study of shared clonotypes between healthy human individuals. Across the study: The study used three CD4 naive, three CD4 memory, two CD8 naive and one CD8 memory plate per donor.

Repertoires were generated with immunoSEQ multiplex PCR, while TCRdb's copy carries only in-frame clones and drops some. The sample yields about 1,900,000 clones, just under 95% seen once. Naive CD8 cells comprised CD45RO-negative, CCR7-positively selected cells, excluding terminally differentiated effector memory CD45RA+ cells. Donors comprised healthy HIV-negative adults lacking recent acute infections or vaccinations. The TCR originated in a man aged 18 to 30 in good health. The rearrangement links TRBV5-4 to TRBJ2-7, with 8 bases lining up with TRBD1. Sequenced: naive CD8+ T cells sorted from blood. The DNA of the CDR3 is TGTGCCAGCAGCTTCACAGGGGGTGTCGTCTACGAGCAGTACTTC. Protein sequence: CASSFTGGVVYEQYF.